These 2 T cell receptor beta chains were all obtained from the same sample, sequenced in a study of cytomegalovirus exposure and HLA in healthy donors. Primers included in the PCR were 60 Vbeta and 13 Jbeta primers. Only in-frame clones appear in the TCRdb table, and some are missing; sequencing was by immunoSEQ multiplex PCR. Here the sample spans around 70,000 clones, around 66% being singletons. Material: PBMCs. The receptors come from a man aged 60 to 75 in good health and CMV-seropositive.

This chain connects TRBV5-4 to TRBJ1-1; D might be TRBD1 (6 bases). CDR3 length equals 14 residues. The V and J ends lost 4 bases and 3 bases respectively, with 13 bases between them. Germline CDR1 reads SGHNT; CDR2 reads YYREEE (reference sequence). The chain's CDR3 is CASSPSQGYTEAFF. CDR3 bases: TGTGCCAGCAGCCCCTCCCAGGGGTACACTGAAGCTTTCTTT.

CDR3: CASSMYRVLTDTQYF. The CDR3 DNA is TGCGCCAGCAGCATGTACAGGGTACTCACAGATACGCAGTATTTT. The chain links TRBV5-1 to TRBJ2-3; tentative D call: TRBD1 (6 bases). Germline CDR1 is SGHRS and CDR2 is YFSETQ. This CDR3 is 15 amino acids long. V lost 4 bases and J lost 2, with 14 bases in between.